This TCR beta chain was retrieved from a study of CD8+ T cells in alopecia areata. Across the whole study: Twice daily, treated patients received 5 to 10 mg of oral tofacitinib. General observations from the study: Scalp clonality and expanded CD8+ clones among the top 100 showed significant decreases with tofacitinib. Numerous expanded lesional clones remained in scalp and blood during tofacitinib.

In germline, CDR1 is LNHNV, CDR2 YYDKDF (reference sequence). The CDR3 covers 14 residues. Trimming removed 3 bases at V and 0 bases at J, with 9 bases between. Investigators isolated RNA and reverse transcribed it into cDNA to act as the sequencing template. Using immunoSEQ multiplex PCR, the repertoire was profiled, and TCRdb retains in-frame clones only, with some absent. The data contain approximately 100,000 clones, 55% to 70% of them seen just once; the ten biggest clones take up approximately 16%. The treatment: oral pan-JAK inhibitor, 5-10 mg twice daily. Sorting separated CD4+ and CD8+ T cells out of PBMCs. In the case of this clone: Its antigen remains unidentified.

This TCR was recovered from a human donor with alopecia areata. The rearrangement joins TRBV15 to TRBJ2-7; perhaps TRBD1 as D (5 bases). The sequenced sample was CD8+ T cells sorted from blood, obtained between weeks 55 and 70, from a patient treated with tofacitinib. The CDR3, as DNA: TGTGCCACCAGCAGCGGCAGGGACTCCTACGAGCAGTACTTC. This sequence encodes CATSSGRDSYEQYF.